The present T cell receptor beta chain was sequenced within a study of blood T cell repertoires in COVID-19. Study-level information: Samples taken during acute and convalescent COVID-19 were collected in the United States, Italy and Spain.

The junction had 8 bases not matched to a gene; V was cut back by 3 bases and J by 4 bases. The CDR3 spans 15 residues. The germline gives CDR1 SGDLS, CDR2 YYNGEE. Recruited during active infection, patients (from Seattle) were subsequently followed longitudinally. Assay used: immunoSEQ multiplex PCR; TCRdb lists only in-frame clones, some missing. The table lists roughly 120,000 clones, almost 90% of them singletons. This clonotype originated in a woman between 55 and 75 years old with COVID-19, enrolled during active disease. The V gene is TRBV9, the J gene TRBJ2-3, with 7 nucleotides matching TRBD1. Material for sequencing was peripheral blood. This CDR3 is CASSARQGSADTQYF. The CDR3 bases are TGTGCCAGCAGCGCCCGACAGGGTTCGGCAGATACGCAGTATTTT.